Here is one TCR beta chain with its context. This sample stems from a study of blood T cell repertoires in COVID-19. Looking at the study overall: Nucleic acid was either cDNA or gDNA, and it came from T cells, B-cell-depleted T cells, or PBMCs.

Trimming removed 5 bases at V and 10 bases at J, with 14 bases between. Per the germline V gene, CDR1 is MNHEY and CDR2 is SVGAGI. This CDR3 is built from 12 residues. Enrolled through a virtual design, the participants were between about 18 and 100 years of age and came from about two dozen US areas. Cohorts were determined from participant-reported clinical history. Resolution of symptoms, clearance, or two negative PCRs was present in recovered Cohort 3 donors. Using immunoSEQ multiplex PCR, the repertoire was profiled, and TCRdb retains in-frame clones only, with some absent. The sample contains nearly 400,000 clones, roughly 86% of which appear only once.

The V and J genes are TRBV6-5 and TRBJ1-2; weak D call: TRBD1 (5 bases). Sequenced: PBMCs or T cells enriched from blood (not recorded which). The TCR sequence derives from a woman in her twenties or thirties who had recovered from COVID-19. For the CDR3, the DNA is TGTGCCAGCAGTCTCGGGGGGTTAGCCTACACCTTC. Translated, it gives CASSLGGLAYTF.